Sequencing of this T cell receptor beta chain was carried out in a study of CD8 T cells in acute hepatitis C reinfection. The protocol was immunoSEQ multiplex PCR, while the TCRdb copy is restricted to in-frame clones and leaves out a portion. The table lists tens of thousands of clones, roughly 88% of them singletons. Trimming left V 7 bases short and J 1 base short, with 13 bases between. The V gene's germline CDR1 is LNHDA and CDR2 SQIVND (reference sequence). The CDR3 is made up of 14 amino acids. Time point in this sample: naive CD8 control sorted from an acute-time-point sample. As concerns this clone: As yet, its antigen is unknown.

Study-wide findings and caveats: No group differed significantly in the high NS3-1073 repertoire diversity.

The chain carries TRBV19 and TRBJ1-1; D unclear. The sample comprised naive CD8+ T cells from PBMCs. This sequence originates from a woman aged 18-29 years who spontaneously cleared hepatitis C infection. CDR3: CASNPPTANTEAFF. The CDR3 nucleotides read TGTGCCAGTAATCCCCCCACAGCGAACACTGAAGCTTTCTTT.